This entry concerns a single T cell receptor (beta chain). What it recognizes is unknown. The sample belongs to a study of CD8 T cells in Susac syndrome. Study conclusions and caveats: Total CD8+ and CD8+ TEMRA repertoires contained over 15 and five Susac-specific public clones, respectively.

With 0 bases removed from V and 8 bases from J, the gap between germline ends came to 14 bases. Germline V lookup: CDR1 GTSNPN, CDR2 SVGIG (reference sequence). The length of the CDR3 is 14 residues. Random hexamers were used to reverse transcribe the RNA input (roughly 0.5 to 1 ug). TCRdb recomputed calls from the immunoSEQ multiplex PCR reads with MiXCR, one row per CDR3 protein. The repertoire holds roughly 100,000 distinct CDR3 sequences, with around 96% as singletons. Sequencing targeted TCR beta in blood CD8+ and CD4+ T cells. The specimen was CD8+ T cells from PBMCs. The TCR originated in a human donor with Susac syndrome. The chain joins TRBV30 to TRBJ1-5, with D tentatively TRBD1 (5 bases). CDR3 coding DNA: TGTGCCTGGAGTGTACGGGCAGGGAAGGAGCCCCAGCATTTT. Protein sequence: CAWSVRAGKEPQHF. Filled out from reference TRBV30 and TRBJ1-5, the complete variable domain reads SQTIHQWPATLVQPVGSPLSLECTVEGTSNPNLYWYRQAAGRGLQLLFYSVGIGQISSEVPQNLSASRPQDRQFILSSKKLLLSDSGFYLCAWSVRAGKEPQHFGDGTRLSIL.